This TCR beta chain was identified during a study of blood T cell repertoires in COVID-19. Across the whole study: From the United States, Italy and Spain came samples of acute and convalescent COVID-19. T cells, B-cell-depleted T cells, or PBMCs provided the cDNA or gDNA that served as material.

The CDR3 has 16 residues. Germline lookup yields CDR1 LNHDA and CDR2 SQIVND (reference sequence). V was pared by 3 bases and J by 4 bases, with 8 bases of the junction left unmatched. Original handling: Scientists estimated how many nucleated cells there were by amplifying reference gene primers. The repertoire was sequenced with immunoSEQ multiplex PCR; TCRdb's copy has only in-frame clones and lacks some. V, J and clone size derive from that table, while D and trimming were established from the DNA sequence. The sample records 250,000 to 300,000 clones, 90% being singletons. Seattle researchers signed up patients amid active infection and tracked them longitudinally.

The TCR originated in a woman aged 50 to 65 with COVID-19, enrolled during active disease. This chain links TRBV19 with TRBJ2-3; 9 bases line up with TRBD2. The source material was peripheral blood. This chain's CDR3 is CASSIVAGGPADTQYF. In DNA form, the CDR3 reads TGTGCCAGTAGTATTGTGGCGGGAGGGCCGGCAGATACGCAGTATTTT. Using reference TRBV19 and TRBJ2-3 for the parts outside the CDR3, the full variable domain is DGGITQSPKYLFRKEGQNVTLSCEQNLNHDAMYWYRQDPGQGLRLIYYSQIVNDFQKGDIAEGYSVSREKKESFPLTVTSAQKNPTAFYLCASSIVAGGPADTQYFGPGTRLTVL.